The entry below gives a single T cell receptor beta chain sequence along with its context. This receptor's antigen is unknown. No clone much larger than this one lies a single base away; base qualities are absent. The library was generated by the immunoSEQ multiplex PCR assay. The multiplex PCR relied on a mix of 60 forward primers for TCR Vbeta segments and 13 reverse primers for TCR Jbeta segments. The CDR3 region of rearranged TCR beta genes was amplified from genomic DNA with a multiplex PCR assay. The Illumina HiSeq System was used to sequence the amplified TCR beta libraries as 87-base-pair reads. The study's own analysis went as follows. In a later analysis, some 80 million unique TCR beta chains were counted across the roughly 670 repertoires, and about 9.9 million of these chains were shared by at least two donors. Raw reads were error-corrected and collapsed into unique sequences by a nearest-neighbor algorithm in which closely related sequences were merged to remove PCR and sequencing errors. CDR3 sequences were aligned to IMGT reference sequences to assign V, D and J gene segments. Each retained sequence needed at least a six-nucleotide match to both a V gene segment and a J gene segment. Rearrangements were called productive when the CDR3 lacked stop codons and stayed in frame with V and J; all others were non-productive. CDR3 was defined by IMGT convention, running from the second conserved V-encoded cysteine to the conserved J-encoded phenylalanine. In an earlier analysis of some 550 of the donors, sequences lacking an unambiguous match to a single V gene segment were excluded. In an earlier analysis of 587 of the donors, V segments were called functional above 56.7% productive rearrangements and were called segregating when the between-donor standard deviation exceeded 5%. A statistical classification framework was built for diagnosing cytomegalovirus status from the catalog of TCR beta chain sequences. In a later analysis, V and J genes were assigned by comparing TCR nucleotide sequences against IMGT/GENE-DB human TR gene sequences. In a later analysis, CDR3 sequences and most-parsimonious VDJ recombination scenarios were assigned using the TCRdist pipeline. In a later analysis, every TCR beta chain was defined by the combination of its CDR3 amino acid sequence and its V-gene family, and reads without a unique V-gene family were dropped. In a later analysis, fewer than 650 highly shared, low-generation-probability nucleotide sequences were removed to address suspected cross-contamination and a sequencing artifact. In a later analysis, a clonal expansion index for each public chain was calculated from normalized within-repertoire ranks of inferred template counts. Generation probabilities in a later analysis came from a VDJ recombination model fitted to out-of-frame rearrangements, and those results were checked against IGoR. A later analysis scored TCR-TCR, TCR-HLA and TCR-CMV co-occurrence with hypergeometric tests, applying a repertoire-size bias correction to TCR pairs. In a later analysis, false discovery rates were estimated by permuting HLA or CMV assignments 20 times. In a later analysis, co-occurring TCRs were grouped with DBSCAN, and TCRdist sequence similarity was added when clustering was performed within HLA-allele-positive subsets. Repertoires with fewer than 30,000 or more than 120,000 public chains were left out of co-occurrence clustering, as were five repertoires with anomalous nucleotide sharing. The table was pulled from immuneACCESS by TCRdb, which kept in-frame rearrangements only. Such tables lose some clones; where checked, under half of the loss comes from unresolved V genes, and the rest has no known cause. D and trimming were read from the DNA, whereas the V and J calls and clone size are those reported in that table. The sample data list approximately 73,000 clones, and 55% to 75% of these were observed just once. 5% to 6% of the sample comes from the top ten.

Based on the germline V gene (reference sequence), the CDR1 and CDR2 sequences are LNHDA and SQIVND. The CDR3 spans 14 residues, from the cysteine through the phenylalanine. Only the CDR3 part of the read is kept: 42 bases, read in frame from the first base. V trim: 8 bases; J trim: 6 bases; unmatched bases: 11. This sample was included in a study of cytomegalovirus exposure and HLA in healthy donors (dated by TCRdb to the late 2010s). Context from the whole study: In an earlier analysis of approximately 500 of the donors, 250 to 300 Gb of sequence data and 100 million or so unique TCR beta sequences from about 190 million T cells were reported. To study patterns of TCR occurrence, a later analysis re-analyzed previously published TCR beta repertoires from around 670 donors and added high-resolution HLA genotyping. A separate validation cohort of approximately 120 different subjects was used in addition to the roughly 700-subject first cohort. To decide whether each TCR beta V gene segment behaved as functional or pseudogenic, an earlier analysis of nearly 600 of the donors relied on high-throughput TCR beta sequencing. To predict cytomegalovirus infection status, the study combined high-throughput TCR immunosequencing, statistical association of individual TCRs with disease status, and machine learning. Every repertoire in the discovery cohort had been generated on one and the same sequencing platform. The study was designed to test whether signatures of past pathogen exposure could be identified by cataloging public T cell receptors. In a later genetic analysis, genome-wide SNP genotypes for about 55% of the roughly 700 donors were used, and that subset was treated as a discovery cohort. Because of strong linkage in the cohort, five DR-DQ haplotypes were treated as single units for association and clustering. Of the 300 to 450 genotyped donors, roughly 85% fell in the genetic ancestry cluster associated with self-reported Caucasian donors. About 310 gigabases of sequencing data and approximately 84 million unique TCR sequences were included in an early release covering roughly 600 HLA-typed donors. The number of donors typed differed by locus, with roughly 620-640 for A, B, C, DRB1 and DQB1, approximately 500 for DQA1, 606 for DPA1, and around 430 for DPB1. Rather than using new phenotypic data, the later analysis identified candidate immune exposures from TCR beta sequences and from how often those sequences occurred across donors. The study profiled the T cell repertoires of 666 subjects by immunosequencing and related them to cytomegalovirus serostatus. Donor age, sex, ethnicity and CMV serostatus were compiled together with the repertoire data. Class I and class II HLA loci were covered by the typing at four-digit resolution. Across some 400 genotyped donors of the cohort, an average of about 240,000 unique TCR beta nucleotide sequences per donor were sequenced, and roughly 20% of those sequences were non-productive.

Overall study outcomes, separate from this receptor: In a later analysis, HLA-associated TCR beta chains showed more clonal expansion and lower generation probabilities than non-associated chains that were equally common. Most TCR sequences were seen in very few donors, while some public TCRs were found in many individuals. In an earlier analysis of fewer than 750 of the donors, most TCR beta V segments were observed in productive rearrangements about 87% or about 30% of the time, broadly matching IMGT annotations. A total of fewer than 200 TCR beta chains were listed by the study as associated with cytomegalovirus. According to a later analysis, most CMV-associated TCR beta chains appeared to be HLA-restricted, and the HLA associations seemed to be driven largely by CMV exposure. In vitro tests confirmed that a few of the cytomegalovirus-associated TCR beta chains recognize cytomegalovirus antigens. In both the original and validation cohorts, the classifier was reported to diagnose cytomegalovirus status with high specificity and sensitivity. For the cohort, immune exposure information was limited to CMV serostatus. A further reported finding was that TCR beta sequences accurately predicted the HLA-A and HLA-B alleles for most subjects in the first cohort. Assigning TCR associations to individual alleles was difficult when HLA alleles, especially DR and DQ, strongly co-occurred. Some 15 rarely observed V segments, including chromosome 9 orphons, were excluded from the earlier analysis of some 590 of the donors because counts were too low. This cohort had only TCR beta chains sequenced, and the lack of alpha or paired-chain data limited which features could be detected. In a later analysis, TCR association rates were found to vary across HLA loci, with the most associated TCRs seen for DRB1 alleles and the fewest for HLA-C alleles. Because some donors lacked HLA typing at each locus, the association tests relied only on the typed subset. Several of the top co-occurrence clusters appeared to be linked to parvovirus B19, influenza, CMV and Epstein-Barr virus, according to a later analysis. The presence/absence analyses assumed that sequencing depth was roughly uniform across donors, and that assumption may not be true. According to the authors, the approach could potentially be generalized to other disease states and immunological phenotypes. Some IMGT-functional V segments, including TRBV6-2 and TRBV6-3, could not be distinguished by the 87-base-pair reads and were therefore excluded. At a false discovery rate of 0.05, a later analysis linked 15,000 to 20,000 TCR beta sequences to specific HLA alleles. According to a later genetic analysis, donors in an Asian-associated ancestry cluster had fewer N-insertions in productive TCRs than the roughly 670-donor mean. A cluster of highly shared sequence variants was judged likely to represent a technical artifact of the sequencing pipeline. Correlated functional status among segregating V segments might reflect linkage disequilibrium, but an unknown experimental factor could not be ruled out. V-gene and J-gene trimming of TCR beta chains was associated with a missense DCLRE1C variant in a later genetic analysis, and the association was replicated in an independent cohort.

In total, fewer than 750 healthy bone marrow donors made up the cohort. At the time of sampling, all cohort members were nominally healthy, though unrecorded immune exposures were likely present. The donor was CMV seropositive and belonged to the group of over 250 seropositive cohort members. Each donor provided a peripheral blood sample, and peripheral blood mononuclear cells were used for TCR beta sequencing. Genomic DNA extraction from the blood cell samples was performed with the Qiagen DNeasy Blood Extraction Kit. Sequenced sample: PBMCs. The rearranged chain carries TRBV19 and TRBJ1-1; TRBD1 lines up with 8 middle nucleotides. The TCR sequence derives from a man aged 25 to 40 in good health and CMV-seropositive. The nucleotide sequence reads TGTGCCAGTTCCCCCGGGACAGGCTACGCTGAAGCTTTCTTT. It codes for CASSPGTGYAEAFF. Beyond the CDR3, the reference TRBV19 and TRBJ1-1 genes provide the residues; the full variable domain reads: DGGITQSPKYLFRKEGQNVTLSCEQNLNHDAMYWYRQDPGQGLRLIYYSQIVNDFQKGDIAEGYSVSREKKESFPLTVTSAQKNPTAFYLCASSPGTGYAEAFFGQGTRLTVV.